This T cell receptor (beta chain) was captured by sequencing in a study of blood T cell repertoires in COVID-19. Study-wide background: Donors in the United States, Italy and Spain gave samples during acute or convalescent COVID-19.

Generated by immunoSEQ multiplex PCR, the TCRdb table keeps only in-frame clones and is missing some. The table shows approximately 250,000 clones, with 84% occurring only once. This clone was counted ten times or more. The TCR comes from a human donor in a cohort sampled during active COVID-19. What was sequenced was peripheral blood.

CDR3 sequence (DNA): TGTGCCAGCAGTGAAGCCCGATTTAGAGAGCAGTACTTC. This translates into CASSEARFREQYF. The V and J genes are TRBV6-1 and TRBJ2-7; D call uncertain. Germline CDR1 reads MNHNS; CDR2 reads SASEGT. There are 13 residues in the CDR3. The V end lost 0 bases, the J end lost 7 bases, and 10 bases lay between the germline ends.